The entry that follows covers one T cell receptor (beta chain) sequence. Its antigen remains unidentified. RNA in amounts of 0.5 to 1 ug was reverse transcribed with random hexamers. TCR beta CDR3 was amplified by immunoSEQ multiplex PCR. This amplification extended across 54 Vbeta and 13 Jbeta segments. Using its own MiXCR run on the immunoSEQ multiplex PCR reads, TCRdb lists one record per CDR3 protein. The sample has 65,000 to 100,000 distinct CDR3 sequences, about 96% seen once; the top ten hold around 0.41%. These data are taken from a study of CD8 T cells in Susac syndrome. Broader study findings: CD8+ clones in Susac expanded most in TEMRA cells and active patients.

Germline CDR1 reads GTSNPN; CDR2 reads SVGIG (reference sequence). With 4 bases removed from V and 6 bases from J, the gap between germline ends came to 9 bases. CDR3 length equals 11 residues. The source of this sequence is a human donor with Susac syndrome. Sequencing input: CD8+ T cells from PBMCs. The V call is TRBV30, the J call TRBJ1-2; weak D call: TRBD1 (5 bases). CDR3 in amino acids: CAWTGPDGYTF. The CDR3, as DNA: TGTGCCTGGACAGGGCCCGATGGCTACACCTTC.